These 27 T cell receptor beta chains were sequenced from one sample in a study of blood T cell repertoires in COVID-19. Generated by immunoSEQ multiplex PCR, the TCRdb table keeps only in-frame clones and is missing some. The sample has about 490,000 clones; approximately 85% are singletons. The sequencing input was peripheral blood. Every receptor here comes from a human donor in a cohort sampled during active COVID-19.

The chain has TRBV11-1 and TRBJ2-5; TRBD1 might be the D (6 bases). Germline V lookup: CDR1 SGHAT, CDR2 FQDESV (reference sequence). The CDR3 contains 16 residues. Trimming removed 3 bases at V and 2 bases at J, with 16 bases between. CDR3 in DNA: TGTGCCAGCAGCTTGCCAGGGGTTTCGGAACAAGAGACCCAGTACTTC. Translation gives CASSLPGVSEQETQYF.

The V and J genes are TRBV6-4 and TRBJ2-1; weak D call: TRBD2 (6 bases). The V end lost 5 bases, the J end lost 8 bases, and 22 bases lay between the germline ends. The CDR3 has 16 amino acids. Germline CDR1 MRHNA, CDR2 SNTAGT. CDR3 bases: TGTGCCAGCAGTCCACGCCGGCTAGCGTACCGTCATGAGCAGTTCTTC. As protein: CASSPRRLAYRHEQFF.

The chain has TRBV6-5 and TRBJ2-7, with 8 positions matching TRBD2. The CDR3 has 15 residues. The trim removed 0 bases at V and 4 bases at J, leaving 5 bases unmatched. Germline loops: CDR1 MNHEY, CDR2 SVGAGI. Here the CDR3 DNA reads TGTGCCAGCAGTTACTCTCGAGCGGGAGTGTACGAGCAGTACTTC. This gives the protein CASSYSRAGVYEQYF.

V usage is TRBV10-2 and J usage is TRBJ1-2, with D unclear. This CDR3 contains 14 residues. V was cut by 4 bases and J by 4 bases, with 13 bases left in between. CDR1 and CDR2 from the germline V gene are WSHSY and SAAADI. CDR3 region: CASSGGPRVYGYTF. The CDR3 DNA follows: TGCGCCAGCAGTGGAGGGCCCCGGGTCTATGGCTACACCTTC.

Note on this clone: The sample carries other DNA sequences with the same CDR3. The rearrangement joins TRBV19 to TRBJ2-5; 7 bases agree with TRBD1. The CDR3 is 12 amino acids. V shed 5 bases and J 4 bases; nucleotides not matched to a gene: 1. In germline, CDR1 is LNHDA, CDR2 SQIVND (reference sequence). The CDR3 nucleotides read TGTGCCAGTAGTTACAGGGGAGAGACCCAGTACTTC. It yields the protein CASSYRGETQYF.

The genes are TRBV24-1 and TRBJ2-2, with TRBD2 matching over 9 bases. The CDR3 sequence is 15 residues long. With 5 bases clipped from V and 4 bases from J, the junction kept 4 bases outside the gene matches. Germline values: CDR1 KGHDR, CDR2 SFDVKD. The CDR3, as DNA: TGTGCCACCAGTGGAGCGGGGGGTTTCACCGGGGAGCTGTTTTTT. Translating gives CATSGAGGFTGELFF.

The chain joins TRBV11-2 to TRBJ1-1; D is uncertain. The CDR3 consists of 15 residues. Germline CDR1 SGHAT, CDR2 FQNNGV. V lost 1 base, J lost 0 bases, and 9 bases lay in between. CDR3 amino acids: CASSLVAALNTEAFF. CDR3 in DNA: TGTGCCAGCAGCTTAGTGGCTGCCTTGAACACTGAAGCTTTCTTT.

This chain joins TRBV29-1 and TRBJ1-4; 7 nucleotides align to TRBD1. Trimming removed 7 bases from V and 3 bases from J; junction bases left unmatched: 5. This CDR3 has 13 amino acids. CDR1 and CDR2 from the germline V gene are SQVTM and ANQGSEA. CDR3 bases: TGCAGCGGAGGGGGCAGGTCTAATGAAAAACTGTTTTTT. It is translated as CSGGGRSNEKLFF. The entire variable domain, with the rest obtained from reference TRBV29-1 and TRBJ1-4, is as follows: SAVISQKPSRDICQRGTSLTIQCQVDSQVTMMFWYRQQPGQSLTLIATANQGSEATYESGFVIDKFPISRPNLTFSTLTVSNMSPEDSSIYLCSGGGRSNEKLFFGSGTQLSVL.

The chain couples TRBV11-2 to TRBJ2-7; possibly TRBD1 for D (6 bases). V lost 4 bases, J lost 0 bases, and 16 bases lay in between. This CDR3 has 16 residues. Germline V gene lookup returns CDR1 SGHAT and CDR2 FQNNGV. DNA for the CDR3: TGTGCCAGCAGCTCCCTATTTCAGGGGAACTCCTACGAGCAGTACTTC. It is translated as CASSSLFQGNSYEQYF.

The rearrangement uses TRBV7-8 and TRBJ2-3, with 8 bases matching TRBD2. This CDR3 contains 16 residues. Losses at the gene ends were 5 bases for V and 5 bases for J; bases not matched to a gene: 12. The germline V gene has CDR1 SGHVS and CDR2 FQNEAQ. CDR3 in DNA: TGTGCCAGCAGCAGTGCCGGGACTAGTGGTGTAGATACGCAGTATTTT. It translates to CASSSAGTSGVDTQYF.

This chain connects TRBV18 to TRBJ2-7; weak D call: TRBD1 (6 bases). This CDR3 spans 16 amino acids. Trimming pared 3 bases from V and 0 bases from J, leaving 15 bases between. Germline CDR1 KGHSH, CDR2 LQKENI. CDR3: CASSPRTVPASYEQYF. The CDR3 bases are TGTGCCAGCTCACCCCGGACAGTCCCTGCCTCCTACGAGCAGTACTTC.

V gene TRBV28 combines with J gene TRBJ1-1, with a weak D call TRBD1 (5 bases). Germline lookup yields CDR1 MDHEN and CDR2 SYDVKM. The CDR3 has 13 residues. Trimming shortened V by 5 bases and J by 7 bases, and 14 bases separated the two germline ends. This CDR3 reads CASSPSWGGEAFF. The CDR3 region has the DNA TGTGCCAGCAGTCCCAGTTGGGGGGGTGAAGCTTTCTTT.

V gene TRBV21-1 combines with J gene TRBJ2-2; TRBD1, as called in the table, went unchecked against the DNA. TRBV21-1 constitutes a pseudogene. This CDR3 contains 16 residues. The CDR3 is CASSLGPDRPYGELFF. The CDR3 bases are TGTGCCAGCAGCTTGGGGCCCGACAGGCCTTACGGGGAGCTGTTTTTT.

The rearrangement uses TRBV7-6 and TRBJ2-1, with 13 bases that match TRBD2. The V and J ends lost 0 bases and 9 bases, in that order; junction bases with no gene match: 5. Germline V gene data show CDR1 as SGHVS and CDR2 as FNYEAQ. This CDR3 is 16 amino acids long. The CDR3 loop reads CASSLANGLAGVEQFF. DNA for the CDR3: TGTGCCAGCAGCTTAGCAAACGGACTAGCGGGAGTTGAGCAGTTCTTC.

The chain employs TRBV28 and TRBJ1-5, with TRBD1 identical over 8 bases. The germline CDR1 and CDR2 sequences are MDHEN and SYDVKM. The CDR3 loop spans 16 amino acids. V shed 5 bases and J 3 bases; nucleotides not matched to a gene: 9. The CDR3 is CASSLTGGGANQPQHF. CDR3 coding DNA: TGTGCCAGCAGTCTTACAGGGGGGGGTGCCAATCAGCCCCAGCATTTT.

This clone was detected a few times. The chain uses TRBV28 and TRBJ1-5; 8 positions match TRBD1. The trim removed 6 bases at V and 5 bases at J, leaving 12 bases unmatched. Germline assignment: CDR1 MDHEN and CDR2 SYDVKM. The CDR3 is 16 amino acids. The CDR3, as DNA: TGTGCCAGCAGAACCAGCGGGACAGGACGAGATCAGCCCCAGCATTTT. Its protein is CASRTSGTGRDQPQHF.

The V call is TRBV27, the J call TRBJ2-2; D gene ambiguous. The CDR3 sequence is 13 residues long. Germline values: CDR1 MNHEY, CDR2 SMNVEV (reference sequence). Trimming took 6 bases from V and 4 from J, leaving 9 bases between them. The CDR3 protein is CASRRVGTGELFF. CDR3 nucleotide sequence: TGTGCCAGCAGACGGGTGGGCACCGGGGAGCTGTTTTTT.

This sequence joins TRBV5-5 and TRBJ2-5; 7 bases are shared with TRBD1. J was trimmed by 1 base and V by 4 bases; bases with no gene match: 16. The CDR3 extends over 18 amino acids. Germline V lookup: CDR1 SGHKS, CDR2 YYEKEE (reference sequence). In DNA, the CDR3 is TGTGCCAGCAGCCATCCTACAGGGGCGTCGAAGTTCCAAGAGACCCAGTACTTC. Translated, it gives CASSHPTGASKFQETQYF.

V is TRBV28 and J is TRBJ2-1; 11 bases map to TRBD2. The CDR3 has 17 residues. CDR1 is MDHEN and CDR2 is SYDVKM in the germline V gene. With 6 bases clipped from V and 3 bases from J, the junction kept 10 bases outside the gene matches. This CDR3 is CASSREAGTSGYNEQFF. The CDR3 bases are TGTGCCAGCAGCCGAGAAGCCGGGACTAGCGGCTACAATGAGCAGTTCTTC.

The J gene is TRBJ1-3, the V gene TRBV2, with a possible D match to TRBD1 (5 bases). The V gene lost 5 bases and the J gene lost 4 bases, with 12 bases spanning the gap. Germline V gene lookup returns CDR1 SNHLY and CDR2 FYNNEI. The CDR3 is 14 residues long. For the CDR3, the DNA is TGTGCCAGCAGTCCCCAGGGAGGCGGAAACACCATATATTTT. It encodes CASSPQGGGNTIYF.

The gene calls are TRBV20-1 and TRBJ1-1; 7 bases map to TRBD1. In germline, CDR1 is DFQATT, CDR2 SNEGSKA (reference sequence). Trimming cost V 6 bases and J 7 bases; bases outside gene matches: 5. This CDR3 region has 11 residues. CDR3 protein: CSASGQNEAFF. The CDR3 DNA reads as TGCAGTGCGTCGGGACAGAATGAAGCTTTCTTT.

The table lists this clone with a few counts. The J gene is TRBJ2-2, the V gene TRBV7-9, with D perhaps TRBD2 (6 bases). V was clipped by 5 bases and J by 0 bases, with 13 bases between them. The CDR3 is 16 amino acids. Germline assignment: CDR1 SEHNR and CDR2 FQNEAQ (reference sequence). The CDR3 sequence: CASSGGTAANTGELFF. The CDR3 DNA sequence: TGTGCCAGCAGCGGGGGGACGGCCGCGAACACCGGGGAGCTGTTTTTT.

This clone was seen a single time. V usage is TRBV7-2 and J usage is TRBJ1-1; D unresolved. With 2 bases removed from V and 3 bases from J, the gap between germline ends came to 13 bases. Germline V gives CDR1 SGHTA, CDR2 FQGNSA. The CDR3 consists of 15 residues. The CDR3 sequence: CASSLTLDSYTEAFF. CDR3 sequence (DNA): TGTGCCAGCAGCTTAACGCTGGACTCTTACACTGAAGCTTTCTTT.

The rearrangement uses TRBV3-1 (or the pseudogene TRBV3-2) and TRBJ2-3, with 8 bases matching TRBD2. V gave up 0 bases and J gave up 4 bases; unmatched junction bases: 9. From germline, CDR1 is LGHDT and CDR2 YNNKEL (reference sequence). CDR3 length: 17 residues. The CDR3 region has the DNA TGTGCCAGCAGCCAAGAACCGGGGACTAGTGGAGCAGATACGCAGTATTTT. It translates to CASSQEPGTSGADTQYF.

The chain couples TRBV9 to TRBJ1-1; possible D gene TRBD1, 6 bases. The CDR3 totals 15 residues. The germline V and J ends were trimmed by 4 bases and 0 bases, with 13 bases remaining between them. Germline V CDR1 and CDR2: SGDLS, YYNGEE. CDR3 coding DNA: TGTGCCAGCAGCCCCAGGGGAGTAGTGAACACTGAAGCTTTCTTT. Its protein product is CASSPRGVVNTEAFF.

The chain links TRBV9 to TRBJ1-5; TRBD1 might be the D (5 bases). CDR3 length: 14 amino acids. V gave up 1 base and J gave up 5 bases, with 10 bases separating them. Germline V gene lookup returns CDR1 SGDLS and CDR2 YYNGEE. The CDR3: CASSVTGGDQPQHF. Here the CDR3 DNA reads TGTGCCAGCAGCGTAACAGGCGGGGATCAGCCCCAGCATTTT.

The V call is TRBV25-1, the J call TRBJ2-5; 8 bases map to TRBD2. The CDR3 length is 15 residues. The germline V gene encodes CDR1 MGHDK and CDR2 SYGVNS. V was pared by 5 bases and J by 5 bases, with 10 bases of the junction left unmatched. The CDR3 region is CASSIVAGGPETQYF. In nucleotides, the CDR3 is TGTGCCAGCAGTATCGTGGCGGGAGGTCCGGAGACCCAGTACTTC.